This passage covers 25 T cell receptor beta chains from one sample sequenced in a study of blood T cell repertoires in COVID-19. Method: immunoSEQ multiplex PCR; TCRdb's copy keeps in-frame clones and lacks some. The table records over 90,000 clones, over 70% of them present only once. Sequenced material: peripheral blood. The receptors were gathered from a human donor in a cohort sampled during active or convalescent COVID-19.

The chain employs TRBV20-1 and TRBJ1-3; D gene ambiguous. Germline loops: CDR1 DFQATT, CDR2 SNEGSKA (reference sequence). The CDR3 totals 12 residues. V was trimmed by 3 bases and J by 3 bases, leaving 6 bases between them. The CDR3 region is CSASGGGNTIYF. Written as DNA, the CDR3 is TGCAGTGCTAGTGGCGGTGGAAACACCATATATTTT.

The chain links TRBV2 to TRBJ1-2, with D possibly TRBD1 on 6 matching bases. V was shortened by 4 bases and J by 7 bases, with 13 bases between the two germline ends. CDR3 length equals 13 residues. Germline lookup yields CDR1 SNHLY and CDR2 FYNNEI. CDR3 nucleotide sequence: TGTGCCAGCAGTGTCGCCCAGGGGCGTGGCTACACCTTC. It codes for CASSVAQGRGYTF.

V and J are TRBV19 and TRBJ1-1, with 7 bases fitting TRBD1. Looked up from germline, CDR1 is LNHDA and CDR2 is SQIVND (reference sequence). Trimming cost V 6 bases and J 8 bases; bases outside gene matches: 0. CDR3 length equals 10 residues. In DNA, the CDR3 is TGTGCCAGTAGACAGGGGGAAGCTTTCTTT. It codes for CASRQGEAFF. Based on the CDR3 plus reference TRBV19 and TRBJ1-1, the full variable domain is DGGITQSPKYLFRKEGQNVTLSCEQNLNHDAMYWYRQDPGQGLRLIYYSQIVNDFQKGDIAEGYSVSREKKESFPLTVTSAQKNPTAFYLCASRQGEAFFGQGTRLTVV.

This chain joins TRBV6-5 and TRBJ1-6; D might be TRBD1 (6 bases). V lost 7 bases to trimming and J lost 4 bases, with 11 bases between them. The CDR3 extends over 14 amino acids. Germline V gene lookup returns CDR1 MNHEY and CDR2 SVGAGI. Written as DNA, the CDR3 is TGTGCCAGCACACAACAGGGATATAATTCACCCCTCCACTTT. Translated, it gives CASTQQGYNSPLHF.

The V call is TRBV28, the J call TRBJ2-7, with TRBD1 identical over 7 bases. Germline assignment: CDR1 MDHEN and CDR2 SYDVKM. V shed 2 bases and J 4 bases; nucleotides not matched to a gene: 5. CDR3 length equals 14 residues. CDR3 sequence reads: CASSLIRTGYEQYF. DNA of the CDR3: TGTGCCAGCAGTTTAATCCGGACAGGATACGAGCAGTACTTC.

The V gene is TRBV15, the J gene TRBJ1-4, with D uncertain. Germline-derived CDR1 and CDR2 are LNHNV and YYDKDF (reference sequence). This CDR3 comprises 14 residues. Trimming took off 8 bases at V and 3 bases at J, with 13 bases between the two ends. CDR3 sequence reads: CATGFLLSNEKLFF. DNA of the CDR3: TGTGCCACCGGCTTTTTATTGTCTAATGAAAAACTGTTTTTT.

This chain links TRBV12-3 or TRBV12-4 with TRBJ1-2, with D perhaps TRBD1 (6 bases). Trimming stripped 3 bases from V and 2 bases from J, with 7 bases between. CDR3 length: 13 amino acids. The CDR3 bases are TGTGCCAGCAGTTTGGGGGCCAACTATGGCTACACCTTC. Its translation is CASSLGANYGYTF.

This rearrangement joins TRBV9 to TRBJ2-2; a weak D match, TRBD1 (6 bases). This CDR3 contains 15 residues. V gave up 6 bases and J gave up 1 base, with 13 bases separating them. CDR1 and CDR2 (germline): SGDLS, YYNGEE. The CDR3 DNA follows: TGTGCCAGCACCCCACTGGACAGGAACACCGGGGAGCTGTTTTTT. The encoded protein is CASTPLDRNTGELFF.

This clone was counted a single time. The rearrangement links TRBV2 to TRBJ1-2; D is unresolved. Trimming removed 5 bases at V and 2 bases at J, with 21 bases between. Germline loops: CDR1 SNHLY, CDR2 FYNNEI. This CDR3 is built from 17 residues. The chain's CDR3 is CASSSSVSPTSNYGYTF. CDR3 sequence (DNA): TGTGCCAGCAGTTCCTCGGTCTCACCTACTTCCAACTATGGCTACACCTTC.

CDR3 protein: CASSYATGSNTIYF. Here the CDR3 DNA reads TGTGCCAGCAGCTACGCGACAGGGTCAAACACCATATATTTT. The rearrangement joins TRBV7-6 to TRBJ1-3, with TRBD1 matching 7 bases. Germline V lookup: CDR1 SGHVS, CDR2 FNYEAQ. The CDR3 has 14 amino acids. Losses at the gene ends were 4 bases for V and 6 bases for J; bases not matched to a gene: 6.

This rearrangement joins TRBV5-4 to TRBJ2-7, with 10 bases matching TRBD2. There are 15 residues in the CDR3. V lost 4 bases, J lost 2 bases, and 6 bases stayed unmatched. Germline V gene lookup returns CDR1 SGHNT and CDR2 YYREEE (reference sequence). CDR3 nucleotides: TGTGCCAGCAGCCAGTCCAGCGGGGGGGCCTACGAGCAGTACTTC. Translated: CASSQSSGGAYEQYF.

The chain joins TRBV2 to TRBJ1-6; D unclear. The V and J ends lost 8 bases and 0 bases respectively, with 11 bases between them. The CDR3 is 15 amino acids. In germline, CDR1 is SNHLY, CDR2 FYNNEI. Written as DNA, the CDR3 is TGTGCCAGCCTAAGTGCCCCCTCCTATAATTCACCCCTCCACTTT. Translation gives CASLSAPSYNSPLHF.

The J gene is TRBJ2-7, the V gene TRBV12-3 or TRBV12-4; no firm D call. This CDR3 is 12 amino acids long. Trimming cost V 6 bases and J 3 bases, with 9 bases left between them. The CDR3 protein is CASSTASYEQYF. CDR3 DNA sequence: TGTGCCAGCAGCACCGCGAGCTACGAGCAGTACTTC.

This CDR3 reads CASSQGRGAFF. The CDR3 bases are TGCGCCAGCAGCCAAGGTAGGGGAGCTTTCTTT. J is TRBJ1-1 and V is TRBV4-3; the D gene is possibly TRBD1 (5 bases). This CDR3 comprises 11 residues. V lost 1 base to trimming and J lost 10 bases, with 7 bases between them. The V gene's germline CDR1 is LGHNA and CDR2 YSLEER.

A remark on this clone: Other DNA sequences of this sample code for an identical CDR3. The gene calls are TRBV7-2 and TRBJ2-7; the D gene is possibly TRBD1 (6 bases). CDR3 length: 13 residues. V was trimmed by 2 bases and J by 3 bases, leaving 8 bases between them. Germline lookup yields CDR1 SGHTA and CDR2 FQGNSA. The CDR3 DNA is TGTGCCAGCAGCTTAAGGGGGAACTACGAGCAGTACTTC. It codes for CASSLRGNYEQYF.

The chain couples TRBV18 to TRBJ1-5; tentatively, D is TRBD1 (6 bases). The CDR3 has 14 amino acids. Germline V CDR1 and CDR2: KGHSH, LQKENI. The V end lost 8 bases, the J end lost 4 bases, and 15 bases lay between the germline ends. The CDR3 sequence is CASATGTNNQPQHF. In nucleotides, the CDR3 is TGTGCCAGCGCAACCGGGACAAATAATCAGCCCCAGCATTTT.

V usage is TRBV5-5 and J usage is TRBJ1-2, with D tentatively TRBD1 (6 bases). This CDR3 comprises 14 residues. V was cut by 4 bases and J by 4 bases, with 14 bases left in between. Per the germline V gene, CDR1 is SGHKS and CDR2 is YYEKEE (reference sequence). The CDR3 loop reads CASSIQGNGYGYTF. As DNA, the CDR3 is TGTGCCAGCAGCATACAGGGTAATGGCTATGGCTACACCTTC.

This clone appeared a few times. This same CDR3 is encoded by further DNA sequences in the sample. V gene TRBV6-2 or TRBV6-3 combines with J gene TRBJ1-1; D gene ambiguous. CDR1 is MNHEY, CDR2 SVGEGT, per germline. V was clipped by 0 bases and J by 1 base, with 9 bases between them. The length of the CDR3 is 15 residues. The chain's CDR3 is CASSYSSLGNTEAFF. DNA of the CDR3: TGTGCCAGCAGTTACTCGAGTCTTGGGAACACTGAAGCTTTCTTT.

The V and J genes are TRBV13 and TRBJ1-2; weak D call: TRBD1 (6 bases). This CDR3 is 14 amino acids long. The V end lost 7 bases, the J end lost 4 bases, and 16 bases lay between the germline ends. Germline V gene data show CDR1 as PRHDT and CDR2 as FYEKMQ (reference sequence). The CDR3 loop is CASIQRGGAYGYTF. CDR3 DNA sequence: TGTGCCAGCATCCAAAGGGGGGGGGCCTATGGCTACACCTTC.

The rearrangement uses TRBV11-2 and TRBJ2-7; 8 nucleotides line up with TRBD1. Germline CDR1 is SGHAT and CDR2 is FQNNGV. The length of the CDR3 is 15 residues. The V gene end was trimmed by 6 bases and the J gene end by 4 bases; junction bases not matched to a gene: 11. The CDR3 DNA follows: TGTGCCAGCAGTAGCACCCAGGGGGCTCGGTACGAGCAGTACTTC. Translation: CASSSTQGARYEQYF.

The V and J genes are TRBV3-1 (or the pseudogene TRBV3-2) and TRBJ2-7, with 11 bases lining up with TRBD1. Germline-derived CDR1 and CDR2 are LGHDT and YNNKEL (reference sequence). V gave up 4 bases and J gave up 7 bases; unmatched junction bases: 9. The CDR3 contains 15 residues. The CDR3 loop reads CASSLGQGALREQYF. CDR3 DNA sequence: TGTGCCAGCAGCCTCGGACAGGGGGCCCTTCGGGAGCAGTACTTC.

V gene TRBV3-1 (or the pseudogene TRBV3-2) combines with J gene TRBJ1-4; D unclear. The ends were cut back, 2 bases at V and 4 bases at J, with 11 bases in the middle. The germline CDR1 and CDR2 sequences are LGHDT and YNNKEL (reference sequence). The CDR3 length is 15 residues. The DNA of the CDR3 is TGTGCCAGCAGCCAATACAAAGGAGATAATGAAAAACTGTTTTTT. Its protein product is CASSQYKGDNEKLFF.

This chain links TRBV27 with TRBJ1-6; TRBD1 matches 8 bases. Per germline, CDR1 MNHEY and CDR2 SMNVEV (reference sequence). The trim removed 10 bases at V and 9 bases at J, leaving 14 bases unmatched. The CDR3 is 15 amino acids. CDR3 residues: CATSQRTGPGSPLHF. CDR3 bases: TGTGCCACCAGCCAACGGACAGGGCCCGGTTCACCCCTCCACTTT.

This sequence joins TRBV2 and TRBJ2-6, with 10 bases matching TRBD1. Germline CDR1 and CDR2: SNHLY and FYNNEI. Germline trimming cut 8 bases from V and 3 bases from J; bases unmatched to any gene: 7. This CDR3 spans 16 amino acids. The CDR3 spells CASGPGQGFGANVLTF. In nucleotides, the CDR3 is TGTGCCAGCGGGCCGGGACAGGGGTTTGGGGCCAACGTCCTGACTTTC.

The chain links TRBV7-2 to TRBJ2-1; TRBD1 matches at 9 bases. Germline loops: CDR1 SGHTA, CDR2 FQGNSA. V dropped 5 bases and J dropped 9; count of bases not matched to a gene: 11. This CDR3 is built from 15 residues. The CDR3 DNA reads as TGTGCCAGCAGCGCCCGGACAGGGGACGGGCTTGAGCAGTTCTTC. Translation gives CASSARTGDGLEQFF.